Listed here are 27 T cell receptor beta chains from one sample, sequenced in a study of T cells in Graves' hyperthyroidism and ophthalmopathy. It was RNA transcripts that yielded the amplified TCR beta CDR3 regions. TCR CDR3 underwent first-round RT-PCR with the HTBI primer set. Each CDR3 protein is one row after TCRdb ran MiXCR on the multiplex PCR reads. The table has about 400,000 distinct CDR3 sequences, more than 13% seen once. The sequencing input was blood. The receptor source for this set is a man aged 50 or older with Graves' ophthalmopathy.

This clonotype has at least ten counts. The chain's CDR3 is CASSLGPGDEQYF. CDR3 DNA: TGCGCCAGCAGCTTGGGGCCTGGGGACGAGCAGTACTTC. The rearrangement joins TRBV5-1 to TRBJ2-7; D gene uncertain. Germline V gives CDR1 SGHRS, CDR2 YFSETQ. This CDR3 has 13 amino acids. V lost 0 bases and J 5 bases, leaving 9 bases between the germline ends.

As to this clonotype: Relative to the germline gene, one junction end is altered; a read error may explain this. This rearrangement joins TRBV11-2 to TRBJ2-2; 8 nucleotides align to TRBD1. This CDR3 contains 19 residues. Germline-derived CDR1 and CDR2 are SGHAT and FQNNGV. CDR3: CASSPIFSRDRWNTWELFF. The DNA for the CDR3 is TGTGCCAGCAGCCCCATCTTCTCCCGGGACAGGTGGAACACCTGGGAGCTGTTTTTT.

This clonotype was counted between two and nine times. This chain uses TRBV11-2 with TRBJ2-4, with 8 bases identical to TRBD2. V shed 4 bases and J 3 bases; nucleotides not matched to a gene: 8. Germline V lookup: CDR1 SGHAT, CDR2 FQNNGV. The CDR3 extends over 16 amino acids. The CDR3 reads CASSSKLAENKNIQYF. CDR3 DNA: TGTGCCAGCAGCTCGAAACTAGCGGAGAACAAAAACATTCAGTACTTC.

The chain employs TRBV20-1 and TRBJ2-1; D gene unclear. Trimming stripped 0 bases from V and 5 bases from J, with 14 bases between. There are 15 residues in the CDR3. Per germline, CDR1 DFQATT and CDR2 SNEGSKA (reference sequence). Here the CDR3 DNA reads TGCAGTGCTAGAGATGGGCTAGAGCTAAACAATGAGCAGTTCTTC. This translates into CSARDGLELNNEQFF.

This clonotype has ten or more counts. This sequence joins TRBV2 and TRBJ2-7; D tentatively reads TRBD1 or TRBD2 (5 bases each). In germline, CDR1 is SNHLY, CDR2 FYNNEI. Trimming removed 8 bases from V and 7 bases from J, with 12 bases in between. This CDR3 comprises 11 residues. CDR3 region: CASQGSGEQYF. For the CDR3, the DNA is TGTGCCAGCCAGGGCTCGGGGGAGCAGTACTTC.

This clonotype was seen repeatedly, ten times or more. The gene calls are TRBV27 and TRBJ1-1; a weak D match, TRBD1 (6 bases). Trimming shortened V by 5 bases and J by 2 bases, and 12 bases separated the two germline ends. Germline V CDR1 and CDR2: MNHEY, SMNVEV (reference sequence). There are 14 residues in the CDR3. The CDR3 bases are TGTGCCAGCAGTCTAGGGGGGAGCAACACTGAAGCTTTCTTT. It yields the protein CASSLGGSNTEAFF.

This clonotype was observed many times. The rearrangement joins TRBV7-2 to TRBJ1-5; D is unclear. The CDR3 spans 13 residues. The V gene lost 0 bases and the J gene lost 5 bases, with 5 bases spanning the gap. Germline V gene lookup returns CDR1 SGHTA and CDR2 FQGNSA. In DNA, the CDR3 is TGTGCCAGCAGCTTAGCGCAGGATCAGCCCCAGCATTTT. This gives the protein CASSLAQDQPQHF.

Many counts were recorded for this clonotype. V usage is TRBV2 and J usage is TRBJ1-1, with D hard to call. V lost 1 base, J lost 4 bases, and 10 bases lay in between. CDR1 and CDR2 (germline): SNHLY, FYNNEI. The length of the CDR3 is 14 residues. The chain's CDR3 is CASSEDIPLTEAFF. CDR3 sequence (DNA): TGTGCCAGCAGTGAAGACATCCCCCTCACTGAAGCTTTCTTT.

V and J are TRBV11-2 and TRBJ2-1; D may correspond to TRBD1 or TRBD2 (5 bases each). Germline lookup yields CDR1 SGHAT and CDR2 FQNNGV. The CDR3 has 12 amino acids. Between the trimmed V and J ends, which lost 6 bases and 9 bases, there was a span of 12 bases. As DNA, the CDR3 is TGTGCCAGCAGTCAAGGGGCGGGTGAGCAGTTCTTC. Translating gives CASSQGAGEQFF.

This clonotype appeared many times. The J gene is TRBJ2-2, the V gene TRBV5-1; 7 bases are a match to TRBD1. The CDR3 is 15 amino acids. V shed 4 bases and J 2 bases; nucleotides not matched to a gene: 5. In germline, CDR1 is SGHRS, CDR2 YFSETQ. The DNA of the CDR3 is TGCGCCAGCAGCACTGGGACAGCTAACACCGGGGAGCTGTTTTTT. As protein: CASSTGTANTGELFF. The full variable domain, rest sourced from reference TRBV5-1 and TRBJ2-2, is KAGVTQTPRYLIKTRGQQVTLSCSPISGHRSVSWYQQTPGQGLQFLFEYFSETQRNKGNFPGRFSGRQFSNSRSEMNVSTLELGDSALYLCASSTGTANTGELFFGEGSRLTVL.

This clonotype has only a few counts. This chain joins TRBV19 and TRBJ2-1; D gene uncertain. This CDR3 has 13 residues. Germline V gene sequence: CDR1 LNHDA, CDR2 SQIVND (reference sequence). V was pared by 6 bases and J by 3 bases, with 9 bases between. The CDR3 DNA sequence: TGTGCCAGTAGACCCCCCCACTACAATGAGCAGTTCTTC. Translated: CASRPPHYNEQFF.

The V call is TRBV6-1, the J call TRBJ1-2; 7 bases line up with TRBD1. Germline CDR1 reads MNHNS; CDR2 reads SASEGT. Losses at the gene ends were 6 bases for V and 3 bases for J; bases not matched to a gene: 4. This CDR3 comprises 13 residues. CDR3 in amino acids: CASRAGGDYGYTF. Here the CDR3 DNA reads TGTGCCAGCAGGGCAGGGGGTGACTATGGCTACACCTTC.

This clonotype occurred many times. The gene calls are TRBV7-6 and TRBJ2-7; maybe TRBD2 (5 bases). In germline, CDR1 is SGHVS, CDR2 FNYEAQ. The CDR3 has 15 amino acids. V shed 6 bases and J shed 5 bases, with 20 bases lying between them. DNA for the CDR3: TGTGCCAGCAGTCTGACTACCCTATATGTGGACGAGCAGTACTTC. Protein product: CASSLTTLYVDEQYF. Using reference TRBV7-6 and TRBJ2-7 for the parts outside the CDR3, the full variable domain is GAGVSQSPRYKVTKRGQDVALRCDPISGHVSLYWYRQALGQGPEFLTYFNYEAQQDKSGLPNDRFSAERPEGSISTLTIQRTEQRDSAMYRCASSLTTLYVDEQYFGPGTRLTVT.

This clonotype has at least ten counts. The chain carries TRBV7-9 and TRBJ1-2, with D hard to call. The CDR3 consists of 13 residues. Germline CDR1 SEHNR, CDR2 FQNEAQ (reference sequence). The ends were cut back, 5 bases at V and 4 bases at J, with 11 bases in the middle. CDR3 coding DNA: TGTGCCAGCAGCCTCAACAGTGCCTATGGCTACACCTTC. Residues: CASSLNSAYGYTF.

The DNA of the CDR3 is TGTGCCAGTAGTATAGATCTGGGCGCGGACGGGGAGCTGTTTTTT. Its translation is CASSIDLGADGELFF. The V call is TRBV19, the J call TRBJ2-2; no definite D call. The V end lost 0 bases, the J end lost 7 bases, and 12 bases lay between the germline ends. CDR1 and CDR2 (germline): LNHDA, SQIVND (reference sequence). The CDR3 sequence is 15 residues long.

This chain links TRBV20-1 with TRBJ2-7; TRBD2 matches 10 bases. V lost 7 bases, J lost 1 base, and 13 bases stayed unmatched. Germline assignment: CDR1 DFQATT and CDR2 SNEGSKA (reference sequence). The CDR3 contains 16 residues. The CDR3 sequence: CSGRGGSGRTSYEQYF. The CDR3 DNA is TGCAGTGGAAGAGGTGGTAGCGGGAGGACGTCCTACGAGCAGTACTTC.

This clonotype was counted between two and nine times. With a much larger clone just one base away, this may be a read error. This sequence joins TRBV28 and TRBJ2-7; the match to TRBD2 covers 14 bases. Looked up from germline, CDR1 is MDHEN and CDR2 is SYDVKM. J was trimmed by 2 bases and V by 5 bases; bases with no gene match: 2. This CDR3 has 15 amino acids. The CDR3 protein is CASSTGLAGAYEQYF. The CDR3 DNA follows: TGTGCCAGCAGTACGGGACTAGCGGGAGCCTACGAGCAGTACTTC.

This clonotype has at least ten counts. The chain carries TRBV19 and TRBJ2-1; 7 nucleotides align to TRBD2. Germline V gene sequence: CDR1 LNHDA, CDR2 SQIVND (reference sequence). The V segment lost 5 bases and the J segment 3 bases; nucleotides outside the gene matches: 10. This CDR3 has 16 residues. The CDR3 DNA sequence: TGTGCCAGTAGTGCCAGCGGGAACCTCCTCTACAATGAGCAGTTCTTC. Its protein is CASSASGNLLYNEQFF.

This clonotype has at least ten counts. The chain is built from TRBV28 and TRBJ2-7, with D uncertain. The CDR3 spans 13 residues. The V gene's germline CDR1 is MDHEN and CDR2 SYDVKM. V lost 3 bases to trimming and J lost 3 bases, with 9 bases between them. The DNA of the CDR3 is TGTGCCAGCAGTTTTAGTTTAAACTACGAGCAGTACTTC. Its protein is CASSFSLNYEQYF.

This clonotype was seen ten or more times. The chain is built from TRBV6-1 and TRBJ1-1; D remains ambiguous. Germline CDR1 is MNHNS and CDR2 is SASEGT. The V end lost 8 bases, the J end lost 1 base, and 11 bases lay between the germline ends. The CDR3 totals 13 residues. As DNA, the CDR3 is TGTGCCAGCCGACGCGCGGGGAACACTGAAGCTTTCTTT. Translation gives CASRRAGNTEAFF.

This clonotype was observed a handful of times. The chain employs TRBV2 and TRBJ1-4, with a weak D call TRBD1 (5 bases). Germline lookup yields CDR1 SNHLY and CDR2 FYNNEI. Trimming took off 4 bases at V and 0 bases at J, with 12 bases between the two ends. The CDR3 length is 16 residues. The CDR3 nucleotides read TGTGCCAGCAGTGGTGGCAGAGGGGCAACTAATGAAAAACTGTTTTTT. The encoded protein is CASSGGRGATNEKLFF.

This clonotype was seen more than once but under ten times. At one of its ends the junction is not consistent with the germline gene, which may arise from a read error. The CDR3 nucleotides are TGTGCCACCGGTGACCAAGGACGGAGCAATCAGCCCCAGCATTTT. It encodes CATGDQGRSNQPQHF. The chain links TRBV24-1 to TRBJ1-5; D not certain. This CDR3 has 15 amino acids. Germline CDR1 reads KGHDR; CDR2 reads SFDVKD.

This clonotype was detected ten times or more. The CDR3 reads CASSELTAFQETQYF. The CDR3 DNA reads TGTGCCAGCAGTGAATTGACAGCTTTTCAAGAGACCCAGTACTTC. V and J are TRBV6-1 and TRBJ2-5; weak D call: TRBD1 (5 bases). The CDR3 is 15 amino acids. V was trimmed by 2 bases and J by 2 bases, leaving 12 bases between them. CDR1 is MNHNS and CDR2 is SASEGT in the germline V gene.

The chain carries TRBV19 and TRBJ2-7; 12 bases agree with TRBD2. The CDR3 runs 16 residues. V shed 6 bases, J shed 3 bases, and the junction held 9 bases outside the gene matches. From germline, CDR1 is LNHDA and CDR2 SQIVND (reference sequence). The CDR3 nucleotides read TGTGCCAGTAGGGGACCGGGACTAGCGGGCAGCTACGAGCAGTACTTC. Its translation is CASRGPGLAGSYEQYF.

This clonotype was seen repeatedly, ten times or more. The chain carries TRBV7-9 and TRBJ2-1; D is undetermined. The CDR3 consists of 12 residues. Per the germline V gene, CDR1 is SEHNR and CDR2 is FQNEAQ (reference sequence). V lost 5 bases and J 7 bases, leaving 9 bases between the germline ends. CDR3 in DNA: TGTGCCAGCAGCATTACTGAGAATGAGCAGTTCTTC. This codes for CASSITENEQFF.

The table lists this clonotype with a few counts. The chain carries TRBV5-1 and TRBJ1-4; tentative D call: TRBD1 (5 bases). Germline assignment: CDR1 SGHRS and CDR2 YFSETQ. V was trimmed by 5 bases and J by 4 bases, leaving 12 bases between them. CDR3 length: 14 residues. The CDR3 sequence is CASREGSSNEKLFF. In DNA, the CDR3 is TGCGCCAGCAGAGAGGGGAGCAGTAATGAAAAACTGTTTTTT.

This clonotype has at least ten counts. The CDR3: CASRLPGGSNEQFF. The DNA of the CDR3 is TGTGCCAGCAGACTACCAGGGGGCTCCAATGAGCAGTTCTTC. The chain employs TRBV7-9 and TRBJ2-1, with 8 bases identical to TRBD1. J gave up 6 bases and V 6 bases, and 7 bases lay outside the gene matches. CDR1 and CDR2 from the germline V gene are SEHNR and FQNEAQ (reference sequence). The CDR3 has 14 residues.